Sequencing of this TCR beta chain was carried out in a study of cytomegalovirus exposure and HLA in healthy donors (dated by TCRdb to about 2017). For the study in its entirety: An earlier analysis of roughly 500 of the donors reported roughly 270 Gb of sequence data and approximately 110 million unique TCR beta sequences from 150 million to 200 million T cells. An early release that covered 640 HLA-typed donors contained approximately 320 gigabases of sequencing data and some 87 million unique TCR sequences. Of the 398 genotyped donors, around 81% fell in the genetic ancestry cluster associated with self-reported Caucasian donors. The study aimed to test whether signatures of past pathogen exposure could be identified by cataloging public T cell receptors. The study used immunosequencing to profile the T cell repertoires of more than 650 subjects and linked those repertoires to cytomegalovirus serostatus. A separate validation cohort of over 95 different subjects was used in addition to the roughly 670-subject first cohort. To predict cytomegalovirus infection status, the study combined high-throughput TCR immunosequencing, statistical association of individual TCRs with disease status, and machine learning. A later analysis re-analyzed previously published TCR beta repertoires from 666 donors and added high-resolution HLA genotyping to study TCR occurrence patterns. Rather than drawing on any new phenotypic data, the later analysis identified candidate immune exposures from TCR beta sequences and the way those sequences occurred across donors. In an earlier analysis of 500 to 650 of the donors, high-throughput TCR beta sequencing was used to judge whether each TCR beta V gene segment behaved as functional or pseudogenic. Donor age, sex, ethnicity and CMV serostatus were compiled together with the repertoire data. In a later genetic analysis, genome-wide SNP genotypes for about 55% of the 666 donors were used, and that subset was treated as a discovery cohort. All discovery cohort repertoires had been generated on a single sequencing platform. Class I and class II HLA loci were covered by the typing at four-digit resolution. Typing coverage differed by locus: A, B, C, DRB1 and DQB1 were typed in about 629-630 donors, DQA1 in about 500, DPA1 in 606, and DPB1 in about 450. Several DR-DQ haplotypes were treated as single units for association and clustering because of strong linkage in the cohort. On average, around 200,000 unique TCR beta nucleotide sequences were sequenced per donor among some 430 genotyped donors of the cohort, with around 19% of those sequences being non-productive.

Broader findings and caveats from the paper: In a later analysis, TCR association rates were found to vary across HLA loci, with the most associated TCRs seen for DRB1 alleles and the fewest for HLA-C alleles. Linkage disequilibrium might explain the correlated functional status among segregating V segments, but an unknown experimental factor could not be ruled out. Because some donors lacked HLA typing at each locus, the association tests relied only on the typed subset. Several of the top co-occurrence clusters appeared to be linked to parvovirus B19, influenza, CMV and Epstein-Barr virus, according to a later analysis. In vitro tests confirmed that a few of the cytomegalovirus-associated TCR beta chains recognize cytomegalovirus antigens. According to a later analysis, most CMV-associated TCR beta chains appeared to be HLA-restricted, and the HLA associations seemed to be driven largely by CMV exposure. Only TCR beta chains were sequenced in this cohort, and the absence of alpha or paired-chain data limited detectable features. Some IMGT-functional V segments, including TRBV6-2 and TRBV6-3, could not be distinguished by the 87-base-pair reads and were therefore excluded. An earlier analysis of roughly 570 of the donors showed that most TCR beta V segments appeared in productive rearrangements either about 87% or about 30% of the time, which broadly matched IMGT annotations. When HLA alleles, especially DR and DQ, strongly co-occurred, attributing TCR associations to individual alleles was difficult. An association between a missense DCLRE1C variant and V-gene and J-gene trimming of TCR beta chains was found in a later genetic analysis and replicated in an independent cohort. For the cohort, immune exposure information was limited to CMV serostatus. Because counts were too low, some 17 rarely observed V segments, including chromosome 9 orphons, were left out of the earlier analysis of some 640 of the donors. In a later analysis, HLA-associated TCR beta chains showed more clonal expansion and lower generation probabilities than non-associated chains that were equally common. At a false discovery rate of 0.05, a later analysis linked about 17,000 TCR beta sequences to specific HLA alleles. A further reported finding was that TCR beta sequences accurately predicted the HLA-A and HLA-B alleles for most subjects in the first cohort. In both the original and validation cohorts, the classifier was reported to diagnose cytomegalovirus status with high specificity and sensitivity. Most TCR sequences were observed very rarely across donors, whereas some public TCRs were present in many individuals. In a later genetic analysis, fewer N-insertions in productive TCRs were reported among donors in an Asian-associated ancestry cluster than the 666-donor mean. The study listed 150 to 200 TCR beta chains as associated with cytomegalovirus. The presence/absence analyses assumed that sequencing depth was roughly uniform across donors, and that assumption may not be true. A group of highly shared sequence variants was considered likely to be a technical artifact of the sequencing pipeline. The authors suggested that the approach could potentially be generalized to other disease states and immunological phenotypes.

The cohort was made up of about 670 healthy bone marrow donors. Cohort members were all nominally healthy when sampled, although unrecorded immune exposures were likely present. The donor was CMV seronegative and belonged to the group of more than 300 seronegative cohort members. Each donor provided a peripheral blood sample, and peripheral blood mononuclear cells were used for TCR beta sequencing. Genomic DNA extraction from the blood cell samples was performed with the Qiagen DNeasy Blood Extraction Kit. With respect to this clone: Its antigen remains unidentified. Base qualities were left out, and no much larger clone turns up one base away.

The method behind the library was the immunoSEQ multiplex PCR assay. For the multiplex PCR, a mixture combining 60 forward primers for TCR Vbeta segments and 13 reverse primers for TCR Jbeta segments was used. The CDR3 region of rearranged TCR beta genes was amplified from genomic DNA with a multiplex PCR assay. The Illumina HiSeq System was used to sequence the amplified TCR beta libraries as 87-base-pair reads. The authors' analysis ran thus. In a later analysis, roughly 80 million unique TCR beta chains were counted across the roughly 670 repertoires, and approximately 11 million of these chains were shared by at least two donors. A nearest-neighbor algorithm error-corrected the raw reads and collapsed the reads into unique sequences, merging closely related sequences to remove PCR and sequencing errors. Alignment of CDR3 sequences to IMGT reference sequences was used to assign V, D and J gene segments. For a sequence to be retained, at least a six-nucleotide match to both a V gene segment and a J gene segment was required. Rearrangements were classified as productive when the CDR3 lacked stop codons and remained in frame with V and J, and all other rearrangements were classified as non-productive. Following IMGT convention, CDR3 was defined as the stretch from the second conserved V-encoded cysteine to the conserved J-encoded phenylalanine. The earlier analysis of more than 450 of the donors excluded sequences that lacked an unambiguous match to a single V gene segment. An earlier analysis of 587 of the donors classified V segments as functional when productive rearrangements were above 56.7% and as segregating when the standard deviation between donors was above 5%. A statistical classification framework was built for diagnosing cytomegalovirus status from the catalog of TCR beta chain sequences. V and J gene assignment, in a later analysis, came from comparing TCR nucleotide sequences with IMGT/GENE-DB human TR gene sequences. In a later analysis, CDR3 sequences and most-parsimonious VDJ recombination scenarios were assigned using the TCRdist pipeline. In a later analysis, each TCR beta chain was defined by its CDR3 amino acid sequence together with its V-gene family, and reads lacking a unique V-gene family were excluded. A later analysis removed several hundred highly shared, low-generation-probability nucleotide sequences to deal with suspected cross-contamination and a sequencing artifact. A later analysis calculated a clonal expansion index for each public chain from normalized within-repertoire ranks of inferred template counts. In a later analysis, generation probabilities were computed using a VDJ recombination model fitted to out-of-frame rearrangements, and the results were checked against IGoR. In a later analysis, hypergeometric tests were used to score TCR-TCR, TCR-HLA and TCR-CMV co-occurrence, with a repertoire-size bias correction applied to TCR pairs. False discovery rates were estimated in a later analysis by permuting HLA or CMV assignments 20 times. In a later analysis, co-occurring TCRs were grouped using DBSCAN, and TCRdist sequence similarity was added for clustering within HLA-allele-positive subsets. Repertoires with fewer than 30,000 or more than 120,000 public chains were left out of co-occurrence clustering, as were a few repertoires with anomalous nucleotide sharing. TCRdb retrieved this table from immuneACCESS and kept in-frame rearrangements only. Not all clones are present; in checked studies, unresolved V genes account for under half, and no reason is known for the remainder. V and J calls and clone size are given by that table; D and trimming were obtained from the DNA. This sample holds some 200,000 clones; 70% to 80% were observed only once. The ten largest clones add up to about 0.23% of the sample.

For CDR1 and CDR2, the germline V gene lists SNHLY and FYNNEI. Including the terminal cysteine and phenylalanine, the CDR3 comprises 14 residues. Just the 42-base CDR3 DNA is kept, in frame starting at base 1. Cut back by 6 bases and 0 bases, the V and J ends lie 12 bases apart. This receptor was taken from a girl aged 2-10 years in good health and CMV-seronegative. The rearrangement joined TRBV2 to TRBJ2-7; no confident D gene assignment can be made. The sample consisted of PBMCs. The nucleotide sequence reads TGTGCCAGCAGACCCGAGGCCAGCTCCTACGAGCAGTACTTC. Its translation is CASRPEASSYEQYF.